The 23 T cell receptor beta chains reported below all come from one sample, sequenced in a study of blood T cell repertoires in COVID-19. The assay was immunoSEQ multiplex PCR, and TCRdb's table has in-frame clones only and misses some. The sample yields some 390,000 clones, just under 90% seen once. Input material: PBMCs or T cells enriched from blood (not recorded which). These TCRs come from a woman in her twenties or thirties who had recovered from COVID-19.

This clone was picked up a small number of times. The V call is TRBV7-8, the J call TRBJ1-5; 8 nucleotides align to TRBD1. There are 17 residues in the CDR3. In germline, CDR1 is SGHVS, CDR2 FQNEAQ. With 3 bases clipped from V and 0 bases from J, the junction kept 7 bases outside the gene matches. The CDR3 DNA reads as TGTGCCAGCAGCTTCACAGGGGGACTCGGTAGCAATCAGCCCCAGCATTTT. This gives the protein CASSFTGGLGSNQPQHF.

The rearrangement uses TRBV24-1 and TRBJ2-1; 10 bases match TRBD2. J was trimmed by 9 bases and V by 5 bases; bases with no gene match: 9. The length of the CDR3 is 15 residues. CDR1 is KGHDR, CDR2 SFDVKD, per germline. The CDR3 DNA reads as TGTGCCACCAGTGTAGCCAGCGGGAGGGCCTTTGAGCAGTTCTTC. This gives the protein CATSVASGRAFEQFF.

The chain carries TRBV5-6 and TRBJ2-5, with D unresolved. Looked up from germline, CDR1 is SGHDT and CDR2 is YYEEEE. The CDR3 runs to 15 residues. The V end was cut by 4 bases, the J end by 0 bases, with 13 bases between. CDR3 sequence (DNA): TGTGCCAGCAGCCTCGTTGTCCGGTACCAAGAGACCCAGTACTTC. Residues: CASSLVVRYQETQYF.

CDR3 sequence: CASSTIGLAGNYNYNEQFF. Here the CDR3 DNA reads TGTGCCAGCAGTACGATTGGACTAGCGGGAAATTATAATTACAATGAGCAGTTCTTC. The chain recombines TRBV28 with TRBJ2-1; 12 bases fit TRBD2. V gave up 5 bases and J gave up 4 bases; unmatched junction bases: 15. CDR3 length: 19 amino acids. Looked up from germline, CDR1 is MDHEN and CDR2 is SYDVKM. The whole variable domain, filled in from reference TRBV28 and TRBJ2-1, reads DVKVTQSSRYLVKRTGEKVFLECVQDMDHENMFWYRQDPGLGLRLIYFSYDVKMKEKGDIPEGYSVSREKKERFSLILESASTNQTSMYLCASSTIGLAGNYNYNEQFFGPGTRLTVL.

This rearrangement joins TRBV6-5 to TRBJ1-2; the D gene is possibly TRBD1 (5 bases). Per the germline V gene, CDR1 is MNHEY and CDR2 is SVGAGI. The CDR3 totals 14 residues. Trimming pared 6 bases from V and 4 bases from J, leaving 15 bases between. In nucleotides, the CDR3 is TGTGCCAGCAGATCCCCCTTGGGGCCCTATGGCTACACCTTC. It specifies CASRSPLGPYGYTF.

The chain carries TRBV7-9 and TRBJ2-7, with 7 nucleotides matching TRBD2. This CDR3 comprises 17 residues. The J segment lost 4 bases and the V segment lost 5 bases, leaving 17 bases of the junction unmatched. Germline assignment: CDR1 SEHNR and CDR2 FQNEAQ (reference sequence). CDR3 in amino acids: CASSPPGGAGKSYEQYF. The CDR3, as DNA: TGTGCCAGCAGCCCCCCCGGTGGAGCGGGAAAATCTTACGAGCAGTACTTC.

The rearrangement links TRBV10-3 to TRBJ2-7, with D possibly TRBD1 on 6 matching bases. Trimming pared 4 bases from V and 4 bases from J, leaving 11 bases between. This CDR3 contains 13 residues. Germline V gene lookup returns CDR1 ENHRY and CDR2 SYGVKD. The CDR3 loop reads CAISGTGRYEQYF. The CDR3 coding sequence is TGTGCCATCAGTGGTACAGGGCGATACGAGCAGTACTTC.

This clone was seen just once. V usage is TRBV19 and J usage is TRBJ1-2; a weak D match, TRBD1 (5 bases). V dropped 1 base and J dropped 2 bases, with 17 bases sitting between them. This CDR3 contains 17 residues. Germline V gives CDR1 LNHDA, CDR2 SQIVND (reference sequence). CDR3 loop: CASSIVPGKGPNYGYTF. For the CDR3, the DNA is TGTGCCAGTAGTATAGTTCCAGGGAAGGGTCCAAACTATGGCTACACCTTC.

The V and J genes are TRBV7-8 and TRBJ2-7; D possibly corresponds to TRBD2 (6 bases). Per the germline V gene, CDR1 is SGHVS and CDR2 is FQNEAQ. V was cut by 1 base and J by 4 bases, with 8 bases left in between. The CDR3 totals 13 residues. The CDR3, as DNA: TGTGCCAGCAGCTTAGAACGGGAGTACGAGCAGTACTTC. Its translation is CASSLEREYEQYF.

The J gene is TRBJ2-2, the V gene TRBV14; D is undetermined. The germline V gene encodes CDR1 SGHDN and CDR2 FVKESK. Between the trimmed V and J ends, which lost 4 bases and 5 bases, there was a span of 11 bases. The CDR3 has 14 amino acids. DNA of the CDR3: TGTGCCAGCAGCCTGTTCTACGGGACCGGGGAGCTGTTTTTT. Its protein product is CASSLFYGTGELFF. Drawing the rest from reference TRBV14 and TRBJ2-2, the complete variable domain is EAGVTQFPSHSVIEKGQTVTLRCDPISGHDNLYWYRRVMGKEIKFLLHFVKESKQDESGMPNNRFLAERTGGTYSTLKVQPAELEDSGVYFCASSLFYGTGELFFGEGSRLTVL.

This clone was seen a single time. J is TRBJ1-6 and V is TRBV5-6, with 7 bases matching TRBD1. The germline CDR1 and CDR2 sequences are SGHDT and YYEEEE. This CDR3 contains 19 residues. V trimming: 4 bases; J trimming: 9 bases; junction bases outside the gene matches: 22. The CDR3 is CASSPDKGQDNLRISPLHF. The CDR3 DNA is TGTGCCAGCAGCCCCGACAAAGGACAGGACAATCTGAGGATTTCACCCCTCCACTTT.

This chain uses TRBV9 with TRBJ1-2, with 7 positions matching TRBD1. V was clipped by 0 bases and J by 0 bases; unmatched bases: 2. CDR3 length equals 15 residues. CDR1 is SGDLS, CDR2 YYNGEE, per germline. CDR3 amino acids: CASSVGDSPNYGYTF. In DNA, the CDR3 is TGTGCCAGCAGCGTAGGGGACAGCCCTAACTATGGCTACACCTTC.

The chain combines TRBV18 with TRBJ2-7; 7 bases agree with TRBD1. Germline CDR1 KGHSH, CDR2 LQKENI. CDR3 size: 14 residues. The J segment lost 4 bases and the V segment lost 2 bases, leaving 5 bases of the junction unmatched. CDR3 in DNA: TGTGCCAGCTCACCAGACAGGGAGCATTACGAGCAGTACTTC. Translated, it gives CASSPDREHYEQYF.

This chain links TRBV5-1 with TRBJ2-5; D is possibly TRBD2 (6 bases). The length of the CDR3 is 14 residues. Germline lookup yields CDR1 SGHRS and CDR2 YFSETQ. With 3 bases removed from V and 4 bases from J, the gap between germline ends came to 13 bases. The CDR3 is CASSSLPGAETQYF. DNA of the CDR3: TGCGCCAGCAGCTCCCTACCGGGAGCAGAGACCCAGTACTTC.

The gene calls are TRBV6-5 and TRBJ2-7; possibly TRBD1 for D (5 bases). V lost 6 bases and J 0 bases, leaving 15 bases between the germline ends. The CDR3 length is 15 residues. Germline V gene lookup returns CDR1 MNHEY and CDR2 SVGAGI. The CDR3 reads CASSDSFFSSYEQYF. The CDR3 DNA sequence: TGTGCCAGCAGCGACAGCTTTTTTAGCTCCTACGAGCAGTACTTC.

V and J are TRBV7-9 and TRBJ1-1; 8 bases are a match to TRBD1. Germline CDR1 reads SEHNR; CDR2 reads FQNEAQ (reference sequence). V lost 2 bases, J lost 0 bases, and 8 bases stayed unmatched. The CDR3 length is 17 residues. CDR3 region: CASSLRTGISMNTEAFF. The CDR3 region has the DNA TGTGCCAGCAGCTTAAGGACAGGGATAAGTATGAACACTGAAGCTTTCTTT. Full variable domain (outside the CDR3, taken from reference TRBV7-9 and TRBJ1-1): DTGVSQNPRHKITKRGQNVTFRCDPISEHNRLYWYRQTLGQGPEFLTYFQNEAQLEKSRLLSDRFSAERPKGSFSTLEIQRTEQGDSAMYLCASSLRTGISMNTEAFFGQGTRLTVV.

J is TRBJ2-7 and V is TRBV28; 10 positions match TRBD1. The ends lost 7 bases at V and 2 bases at J; junction bases unmatched: 11. The CDR3 has 16 amino acids. Germline-derived CDR1 and CDR2 are MDHEN and SYDVKM. The DNA for the CDR3 is TGTGCCAGCACCCACCATTCCGGGACAGGGGCCTACGAGCAGTACTTC. It translates to CASTHHSGTGAYEQYF.

The chain is built from TRBV7-9 and TRBJ1-6; tentatively, D is TRBD1 (6 bases). Germline V gene lookup returns CDR1 SEHNR and CDR2 FQNEAQ (reference sequence). The CDR3 loop spans 14 amino acids. The V and J ends lost 2 bases and 12 bases respectively, with 14 bases between them. The CDR3 bases are TGTGCCAGCAGCTTAAGTGACACGACAGGACCCCTCCACTTT. Protein sequence: CASSLSDTTGPLHF.

The rearrangement uses TRBV6-2 or TRBV6-3 and TRBJ1-2, with TRBD1 matching over 8 bases. This CDR3 is 15 amino acids long. Trimming removed 0 bases from V and 3 bases from J; junction bases left unmatched: 3. Germline V CDR1 and CDR2: MNHEY, SVGEGT. CDR3: CASSYSKQGDYGYTF. The CDR3 DNA sequence: TGTGCCAGCAGTTACTCGAAACAGGGGGACTATGGCTACACCTTC.

The genes are TRBV30 and TRBJ1-5; TRBD1 might be the D (6 bases). The germline V gene has CDR1 GTSNPN and CDR2 SVGIG (reference sequence). The CDR3 contains 19 residues. Trimming cost V 2 bases and J 9 bases, with 32 bases left between them. In DNA, the CDR3 is TGTGCCTGGAGTAAGTGGAAGCTCGGGACACCCATCATCCAAACGCCCCAGCATTTT. Translation gives CAWSKWKLGTPIIQTPQHF.

The CDR3 DNA follows: TGTGCCAGTAGTACCGAGGACACAAGCTACGAGCAGTACTTC. This codes for CASSTEDTSYEQYF. V and J are TRBV19 and TRBJ2-7; D is possibly TRBD1 (5 bases). Germline V gene sequence: CDR1 LNHDA, CDR2 SQIVND (reference sequence). V lost 4 bases, J lost 3 bases, and 13 bases lay in between. This CDR3 region has 14 residues.

This chain links TRBV2 with TRBJ2-3, with D possibly being TRBD2 (5 bases). The germline CDR1 and CDR2 sequences are SNHLY and FYNNEI. The ends were cut back, 6 bases at V and 3 bases at J, with 13 bases in the middle. The CDR3 extends over 14 amino acids. CDR3 sequence reads: CASSGIISTDTQYF. DNA for the CDR3: TGTGCCAGCAGCGGGATAATCTCGACAGATACGCAGTATTTT.

The CDR3 is CSVRGQGVDGYTF. The CDR3 DNA reads as TGCAGCGTGCGGGGACAGGGGGTTGATGGCTACACCTTC. The chain couples TRBV29-1 to TRBJ1-2; 11 nucleotides line up with TRBD1. The V segment lost 6 bases and the J segment 6 bases; nucleotides outside the gene matches: 6. The germline gives CDR1 SQVTM, CDR2 ANQGSEA. The CDR3 spans 13 residues.